The 32 T cell receptor beta chains below all came from one sample that was sequenced in a study of T cells in Graves' hyperthyroidism and ophthalmopathy. RNA transcripts served as the template for amplifying TCR beta CDR3 regions. The TCR CDR3 was amplified in a first-round RT-PCR using the HTBI primer set. TCRdb re-analysed the multiplex PCR reads in MiXCR, keeping a single row per CDR3 protein. The table records hundreds of thousands of distinct CDR3 sequences, roughly a third of them present only once. Sequencing was carried out using blood. These receptor sequences come from a woman in her 40s with Graves' hyperthyroidism.

This clonotype showed up just once. The chain has TRBV10-2 and TRBJ1-6; 11 nucleotides match TRBD1. The CDR3 covers 15 residues. Trimming cost V 2 bases and J 10 bases; bases outside gene matches: 4. The germline V gene has CDR1 WSHSY and CDR2 SAAADI. The CDR3 spells CASSERGQGESPLHF. Here the CDR3 DNA reads TGCGCCAGCAGTGAGCGGGGACAGGGGGAGTCACCCCTCCACTTT.

The table lists this clonotype with many counts. The chain combines TRBV7-2 with TRBJ1-4; D remains ambiguous. CDR3 length equals 12 residues. Germline values: CDR1 SGHTA, CDR2 FQGNSA. Between the trimmed V and J ends, which lost 1 base and 10 bases, there was a span of 7 bases. Here the CDR3 reads CASSLESGKLFF. CDR3 DNA sequence: TGTGCCAGCAGCTTAGAGAGTGGAAAACTGTTTTTT.

The genes are TRBV28 and TRBJ1-6; TRBD1 matches at 7 bases. Germline CDR1 reads MDHEN; CDR2 reads SYDVKM. V was clipped by 6 bases and J by 10 bases; unmatched bases: 9. The CDR3 totals 14 residues. This CDR3 is CASSLTGLNSPLHF. Written as DNA, the CDR3 is TGTGCCAGCAGCCTGACAGGGTTAAACTCACCCCTCCACTTT. The variable domain in full, completed from reference TRBV28 and TRBJ1-6, reads DVKVTQSSRYLVKRTGEKVFLECVQDMDHENMFWYRQDPGLGLRLIYFSYDVKMKEKGDIPEGYSVSREKKERFSLILESASTNQTSMYLCASSLTGLNSPLHFGNGTRLTVT.

This chain uses TRBV2 with TRBJ1-5; 7 nucleotides match TRBD1. This CDR3 spans 17 amino acids. The V gene's germline CDR1 is SNHLY and CDR2 FYNNEI. J gave up 0 bases and V 8 bases, and 13 bases lay outside the gene matches. CDR3 region: CASSFHRGRDSNQPQHF. The CDR3 coding sequence is TGTGCCAGCTCATTTCATAGGGGGCGAGATAGCAATCAGCCCCAGCATTTT.

This clonotype was seen only a few times. V gene TRBV7-2 combines with J gene TRBJ2-7; tentatively, D is TRBD1 or TRBD2 (6 bases each). Germline CDR1 and CDR2: SGHTA and FQGNSA. This CDR3 comprises 15 residues. Trimming stripped 5 bases from V and 6 bases from J, with 20 bases between. The CDR3 is CASSQAEGVGAEQYF. The CDR3 region has the DNA TGTGCCAGCAGCCAAGCGGAGGGAGTGGGGGCCGAGCAGTACTTC. Using reference TRBV7-2 and TRBJ2-7 for the parts outside the CDR3, the full variable domain is GAGVSQSPSNKVTEKGKDVELRCDPISGHTALYWYRQSLGQGLEFLIYFQGNSAPDKSGLPSDRFSAERTGGSVSTLTIQRTQQEDSAVYLCASSQAEGVGAEQYFGPGTRLTVT.

Concerning this clonotype: The DNA is left out, because the CDR3 cannot be placed on it with certainty; the CDR3 is given as TCRdb lists it. This chain joins TRBV10-3 and TRBJ2-2; the tabulated D call, TRBD1, remains unverified against the DNA. A total of 17 residues make up the CDR3, ends included. Looked up from germline, CDR1 is ENHRY and CDR2 is SYGVKD. The CDR3 here is CAIKDLTFGAGTGELFF.

The chain combines TRBV6-1 with TRBJ1-2, with no clear D. Trimming cost V 6 bases and J 2 bases, with 13 bases left between them. Germline V CDR1 and CDR2: MNHNS, SASEGT. The CDR3 consists of 14 residues. The DNA of the CDR3 is TGTGCCAGCAGCCAGAATAGAAGAAACTATGGCTACACCTTC. Translation gives CASSQNRRNYGYTF.

This clonotype appeared many times. The chain combines TRBV20-1 with TRBJ1-5, with 7 bases identical to TRBD1. After removal of 5 bases from V and 9 bases from J, the junction contained 13 bases not matched to a gene. Germline V gene sequence: CDR1 DFQATT, CDR2 SNEGSKA (reference sequence). This CDR3 has 14 residues. CDR3 region: CSASPGQRSWPQHF. In nucleotides, the CDR3 is TGCAGTGCTTCTCCGGGACAGCGATCCTGGCCCCAGCATTTT.

This clonotype was found many times. V gene TRBV29-1 combines with J gene TRBJ2-7, with 7 bases lining up with TRBD2. The CDR3 is made up of 13 amino acids. Germline loops: CDR1 SQVTM, CDR2 ANQGSEA. Unmatched junction bases numbered 11, after V lost 5 bases and J lost 7 bases. For the CDR3, the DNA is TGCAGCGTTAAGCTAGCGGTTCAACTTGAGCAGTACTTC. It encodes CSVKLAVQLEQYF.

The rearrangement joins TRBV20-1 to TRBJ1-1, with D perhaps matching TRBD1 (5 bases). V was pared by 2 bases and J by 1 base, with 8 bases between. This CDR3 has 13 residues. Germline V lookup: CDR1 DFQATT, CDR2 SNEGSKA (reference sequence). CDR3 sequence: CSARFQGNTEAFF. The CDR3 nucleotides are TGCAGTGCTAGATTTCAGGGGAACACTGAAGCTTTCTTT.

This clonotype was recorded at least ten times. This rearrangement joins TRBV5-8 to TRBJ2-5, with 8 bases fitting TRBD2. Germline V gene data show CDR1 as SGHTS and CDR2 as YDEGEE. Trimming took 0 bases from V and 4 from J; bases not matched to a gene: 8. The CDR3 runs to 16 residues. CDR3 bases: TGTGCCAGCAGCTTGGAGGTTGCGGGGGGCAGAGAGACCCAGTACTTC. Its protein is CASSLEVAGGRETQYF.

This clonotype was picked up many times. The chain couples TRBV29-1 to TRBJ1-2; the match to TRBD1 covers 7 bases. CDR1 is SQVTM, CDR2 ANQGSEA, per germline. CDR3 length: 14 residues. V dropped 6 bases and J dropped 5; count of bases not matched to a gene: 12. CDR3 region: CSVDIQGYGYGYTF. In nucleotides, the CDR3 is TGCAGCGTGGACATACAGGGGTATGGGTATGGCTACACCTTC.

In its sample, this clonotype was seen many times. The V and J genes are TRBV2 and TRBJ1-6, with 9 nucleotides matching TRBD1. Germline V CDR1 and CDR2: SNHLY, FYNNEI. The CDR3 runs 15 residues. Losses at the gene ends were 6 bases for V and 9 bases for J; bases not matched to a gene: 9. The CDR3 nucleotides are TGTGCCAGCAGCGGTGGGGACAGGGCCCTTTCACCCCTCCACTTT. Amino acids: CASSGGDRALSPLHF.

V usage is TRBV6-2 or TRBV6-3 and J usage is TRBJ2-7; 7 positions agree with TRBD2. From germline, CDR1 is MNHEY and CDR2 SVGEGT. V shed 2 bases, J shed 3 bases, and the junction held 4 bases outside the gene matches. CDR3 length equals 14 residues. CDR3 sequence: CASSYRSGDYEQYF. The CDR3, as DNA: TGTGCCAGCAGTTACCGAAGCGGGGACTACGAGCAGTACTTC.

This clonotype was seen many times. This chain uses TRBV9 with TRBJ2-7; TRBD2 agrees at 8 bases. The J segment lost 2 bases and the V segment lost 1 base, leaving 2 bases of the junction unmatched. The CDR3 is 14 amino acids. Germline V gene lookup returns CDR1 SGDLS and CDR2 YYNGEE. For the CDR3, the DNA is TGTGCCAGCAGCGTAACTAGCGGTCCCTACGAGCAGTACTTC. As protein: CASSVTSGPYEQYF.

There are a few counts of this clonotype. The J gene is TRBJ1-4, the V gene TRBV13, with a weak D call TRBD1 (5 bases). The CDR3 is 14 residues long. CDR1 and CDR2 (germline): PRHDT, FYEKMQ (reference sequence). The ends were cut back, 5 bases at V and 3 bases at J, with 10 bases in the middle. The CDR3 DNA is TGTGCCAGCAGCCGGACAAAATCTAATGAAAAACTGTTTTTT. It translates to CASSRTKSNEKLFF.

This sequence joins TRBV19 and TRBJ2-2, with TRBD1 matching over 10 bases. Germline V gene data show CDR1 as LNHDA and CDR2 as SQIVND (reference sequence). J lost 4 bases, V lost 5 bases, and 4 bases had no gene match. This CDR3 has 15 residues. In nucleotides, the CDR3 is TGTGCCAGTAGTGCGACAGGGGGCGGCACCGGGGAGCTGTTTTTT. Amino acid sequence: CASSATGGGTGELFF.

This chain joins TRBV7-3 and TRBJ2-2, with 13 bases identical to TRBD2. Germline CDR1 reads SGHTA; CDR2 reads FQGTGA. The CDR3 totals 19 residues. Trimming took 1 base from V and 0 from J; bases not matched to a gene: 5. The DNA for the CDR3 is TGTGCCAGCAGCTTAATAGGACTAGCGGGAGTTACGAACACCGGGGAGCTGTTTTTT. Encoded protein: CASSLIGLAGVTNTGELFF. The whole variable domain, filled in from reference TRBV7-3 and TRBJ2-2, reads GAGVSQTPSNKVTEKGKYVELRCDPISGHTALYWYRQSLGQGPEFLIYFQGTGAADDSGLPNDRFFAVRPEGSVSTLKIQRTERGDSAVYLCASSLIGLAGVTNTGELFFGEGSRLTVL.

At least ten counts were recorded for this clonotype. The chain couples TRBV4-1 to TRBJ1-1; no definite D call. The CDR3 is 14 amino acids. V shed 6 bases and J shed 3 bases, with 14 bases lying between them. CDR1 and CDR2 (germline): MGHRA, YSYEKL. CDR3 DNA: TGCGCCAGCAGTGTCCGAGGACTCGACACTGAAGCTTTCTTT. This sequence encodes CASSVRGLDTEAFF.

The J gene is TRBJ1-1, the V gene TRBV7-2; D is possibly TRBD1 (5 bases). V lost 6 bases and J lost 1, with 15 bases in between. This CDR3 contains 15 residues. Germline loops: CDR1 SGHTA, CDR2 FQGNSA. CDR3 in amino acids: CASRPGGVGNTEAFF. DNA of the CDR3: TGTGCCAGCAGACCTGGGGGGGTCGGGAACACTGAAGCTTTCTTT.

In regard to this clonotype: This sequence may be a read error, since a much larger clone differs from it by one base. The chain carries TRBV7-9 and TRBJ2-7; 7 bases map to TRBD1. Germline V lookup: CDR1 SEHNR, CDR2 FQNEAQ (reference sequence). V gave up 2 bases and J gave up 6 bases; unmatched junction bases: 7. This CDR3 has 14 residues. The CDR3 reads CASSLHRGLREQYF. The CDR3 region has the DNA TGTGCCAGCAGCTTACACAGGGGCTTGCGCGAGCAGTACTTC.

This clonotype was recorded once. CDR3 nucleotides: TGTGCCAGCTCACCACCCAGGGGCCCCCTCTATGGCTACACCTTC. Translating it yields CASSPPRGPLYGYTF. The chain uses TRBV2 and TRBJ1-2; tentatively, D is TRBD1 (6 bases). Germline V gives CDR1 SNHLY, CDR2 FYNNEI. This CDR3 has 15 amino acids. Trimming pared 8 bases from V and 4 bases from J, leaving 20 bases between.

This chain links TRBV10-3 with TRBJ1-5, with 9 bases identical to TRBD1. Trimming cost V 0 bases and J 6 bases; bases outside gene matches: 12. Germline V CDR1 and CDR2: ENHRY, SYGVKD. The CDR3 is 18 residues long. The chain's CDR3 is CAISESITGQGGSQPQHF. The CDR3 nucleotides read TGTGCCATCAGTGAGTCGATAACGGGACAGGGTGGTTCTCAGCCCCAGCATTTT.

On this clonotype itself: This clone may be a read error of a much larger clone one base away. The V and J genes are TRBV5-4 and TRBJ1-6, with D possibly matching TRBD1 (5 bases). Germline CDR1 reads SGHNT; CDR2 reads YYREEE (reference sequence). V was cut by 4 bases and J by 15 bases, with 17 bases left in between. The CDR3 contains 13 residues. The CDR3 here is CASSPGTDQSLHF. The CDR3 nucleotides are TGTGCCAGCAGCCCCGGGACGGATCAAAGCCTCCACTTT.

The sample holds a few counts of this clonotype. The chain links TRBV5-1 to TRBJ1-2; 7 nucleotides agree with TRBD1. The CDR3 extends over 13 amino acids. V gave up 3 bases and J gave up 9 bases; unmatched junction bases: 8. Germline assignment: CDR1 SGHRS and CDR2 YFSETQ. The CDR3 DNA is TGCGCCAGCAGCTCCGGACAGGAGAGAAGCTACACCTTC. It translates to CASSSGQERSYTF.

The sample holds a few counts of this clonotype. The V gene is TRBV14, the J gene TRBJ1-3, with 7 bases fitting TRBD1. Germline CDR1 is SGHDN and CDR2 is FVKESK. This CDR3 is built from 17 residues. After removal of 4 bases from V and 0 bases from J, the junction contained 9 bases not matched to a gene. This chain's CDR3 is CASSRQTGQLSGNTIYF. CDR3 DNA: TGTGCCAGCAGCCGACAAACGGGACAGCTCTCTGGAAACACCATATATTTT.

V is TRBV7-2 and J is TRBJ2-7, with 10 bases aligning to TRBD1. After removal of 0 bases from V and 6 bases from J, the junction contained 5 bases not matched to a gene. From germline, CDR1 is SGHTA and CDR2 FQGNSA. The length of the CDR3 is 15 residues. DNA of the CDR3: TGTGCCAGCAGCTTAGCCCGGGACAGGGGAGGCGAGCAGTACTTC. Translating gives CASSLARDRGGEQYF. Combining the CDR3 with reference TRBV7-2 and TRBJ2-7 gives the whole variable domain GAGVSQSPSNKVTEKGKDVELRCDPISGHTALYWYRQSLGQGLEFLIYFQGNSAPDKSGLPSDRFSAERTGGSVSTLTIQRTQQEDSAVYLCASSLARDRGGEQYFGPGTRLTVT.

The rearrangement joins TRBV12-3 or TRBV12-4 to TRBJ2-6; D is unclear. The CDR3 extends over 14 amino acids. V lost 6 bases to trimming and J lost 4 bases, with 10 bases between them. The DNA for the CDR3 is TGTGCCAGCAGCGCCCAGTCGGGGGCCAACGTCCTGACTTTC. It is translated as CASSAQSGANVLTF.

This rearrangement joins TRBV27 to TRBJ1-6; TRBD1 is a possible D gene (5 bases). This CDR3 has 14 residues. Trimming took off 6 bases at V and 9 bases at J, with 15 bases between the two ends. Germline V gives CDR1 MNHEY, CDR2 SMNVEV (reference sequence). CDR3: CASRIPGPGSPLHF. CDR3 nucleotide sequence: TGTGCCAGCAGGATACCGGGACCCGGTTCACCCCTCCACTTT.

This clonotype came up a few times. This rearrangement joins TRBV4-1 to TRBJ1-5, with D unclear. The germline CDR1 and CDR2 sequences are MGHRA and YSYEKL. The CDR3 runs to 16 residues. Deletions cut 0 bases from V and 3 bases from J, with 12 bases between. The CDR3, as DNA: TGCGCCAGCAGCCAAGAGTCCGGGCCTCACAATCAGCCCCAGCATTTT. Protein product: CASSQESGPHNQPQHF.

This clonotype has only a few counts. This sequence joins TRBV2 and TRBJ1-5; TRBD1 might be the D (5 bases). V dropped 5 bases and J dropped 6 bases, with 23 bases sitting between them. The CDR3 has 17 amino acids. Germline-derived CDR1 and CDR2 are SNHLY and FYNNEI. CDR3 DNA sequence: TGTGCCAGCAGTTCCCGACGGTATCCGGGGCGGATTCAGCCCCAGCATTTT. Amino acid sequence: CASSSRRYPGRIQPQHF.

V gene TRBV7-6 combines with J gene TRBJ2-5; 9 positions agree with TRBD2. Gene TRBJ2-1 matches the end of the DNA better, so the J call may be wrong. The CDR3 length is 14 residues. CDR1 is SGHVS and CDR2 is FNYEAQ in the germline V gene. In DNA form, the CDR3 reads TGTGCCAGCAGCTTAAATGGCGGGGGGGATGAGCAGTTCTTC. This sequence encodes CASSLNGGGDEQFF.